Following are 32 T cell receptor beta chains from one sample sequenced in a study of blood T cell repertoires in COVID-19. The method was immunoSEQ multiplex PCR; TCRdb's version includes in-frame clones alone and lacks a portion of them. In the table there are approximately 230,000 clones, around four fifths of which are singletons. The sequencing input was peripheral blood. All receptors come from a man older than 75 with acute or convalescent COVID-19.

This clone appeared once. The chain joins TRBV7-3 to TRBJ2-7, with a weak D call TRBD1 (6 bases). Trimming pared 5 bases from V and 5 bases from J, leaving 16 bases between. This CDR3 has 14 residues. The V gene's germline CDR1 is SGHTA and CDR2 FQGTGA. CDR3 loop: CASSNRDMRDEQYF. The CDR3 DNA is TGTGCCAGCAGCAACCGGGACATGCGCGACGAGCAGTACTTC. The whole variable domain, remainder taken from reference TRBV7-3 and TRBJ2-7, is GAGVSQTPSNKVTEKGKYVELRCDPISGHTALYWYRQSLGQGPEFLIYFQGTGAADDSGLPNDRFFAVRPEGSVSTLKIQRTERGDSAVYLCASSNRDMRDEQYFGPGTRLTVT.

Only one count was recorded for this clone. J is TRBJ1-2 and V is TRBV6-5; D is perhaps TRBD1 (6 bases). V lost 2 bases to trimming and J lost 8 bases, with 15 bases between them. Germline-derived CDR1 and CDR2 are MNHEY and SVGAGI. The CDR3 contains 14 residues. The CDR3: CASSYPEQGQGYTF. The CDR3 DNA sequence: TGTGCCAGCAGTTACCCAGAGCAGGGGCAAGGCTACACCTTC.

The CDR3 reads CASSEGQANNSPLHF. The DNA of the CDR3 is TGTGCCAGCAGTGAGGGACAGGCCAATAATTCACCCCTCCACTTT. V gene TRBV2 combines with J gene TRBJ1-6; TRBD1 matches 8 bases. Germline CDR1 is SNHLY and CDR2 is FYNNEI. CDR3 length: 15 residues. With V trimmed by 3 bases and J by 5 bases, 3 bases remained unmatched.

This chain links TRBV29-1 with TRBJ2-3; 11 positions agree with TRBD2. This CDR3 region has 14 residues. Germline V CDR1 and CDR2: SQVTM, ANQGSEA. The trim removed 6 bases at V and 6 bases at J, leaving 8 bases unmatched. The CDR3 bases are TGCAGCGTGGGGACTAGCGGTGGGGCGGATACGCAGTATTTT. Its translation: CSVGTSGGADTQYF.

V usage is TRBV28 and J usage is TRBJ2-1, with D perhaps matching TRBD1 (5 bases). Germline CDR1 is MDHEN and CDR2 is SYDVKM. The CDR3 spans 16 residues. V was clipped by 5 bases and J by 5 bases, with 19 bases between them. CDR3 in DNA: TGTGCCAGCAGTACGCCCCAGGGCTCTGGGAACAATGAGCAGTTCTTC. This translates into CASSTPQGSGNNEQFF. The full variable domain, with the rest looked up from reference TRBV28 and TRBJ2-1, is DVKVTQSSRYLVKRTGEKVFLECVQDMDHENMFWYRQDPGLGLRLIYFSYDVKMKEKGDIPEGYSVSREKKERFSLILESASTNQTSMYLCASSTPQGSGNNEQFFGPGTRLTVL.

This chain connects TRBV19 to TRBJ2-3; 7 bases agree with TRBD1. This CDR3 is 14 amino acids long. Germline-derived CDR1 and CDR2 are LNHDA and SQIVND (reference sequence). V was clipped by 9 bases and J by 1 base; unmatched bases: 7. CDR3 DNA sequence: TGTGCCAGCGCCGGGACAGTTCGCACAGATACGCAGTATTTT. Amino acids: CASAGTVRTDTQYF.

V gene TRBV2 combines with J gene TRBJ2-1; 7 positions agree with TRBD2. Germline V gene data show CDR1 as SNHLY and CDR2 as FYNNEI. The CDR3 is 14 amino acids. Trimming cost V 8 bases and J 5 bases; bases outside gene matches: 9. CDR3 DNA sequence: TGTGCCAGCGGAATGAGGGAGGGTAACAATGAGCAGTTCTTC. This gives the protein CASGMREGNNEQFF.

V and J are TRBV6-5 and TRBJ2-3, with 8 bases aligning to TRBD1. CDR1 MNHEY and CDR2 SVGAGI come from the germline V gene. The J segment lost 11 bases and the V segment lost 6 bases, leaving 4 bases of the junction unmatched. The length of the CDR3 is 11 residues. CDR3 sequence reads: CASRTGEKQYF. In nucleotides, the CDR3 is TGTGCCAGCAGGACAGGGGAGAAGCAGTATTTT.

This chain links TRBV19 with TRBJ2-3, with 9 bases matching TRBD2. From germline, CDR1 is LNHDA and CDR2 SQIVND (reference sequence). The CDR3 runs 15 residues. V was clipped by 5 bases and J by 3 bases; unmatched bases: 6. The CDR3 region has the DNA TGTGCCAGTAGTCTTAGCGGGGGTCGGACAGATACGCAGTATTTT. Protein sequence: CASSLSGGRTDTQYF.

The V call is TRBV18, the J call TRBJ1-2; weak D call: TRBD1 (5 bases). Germline loops: CDR1 KGHSH, CDR2 LQKENI. The CDR3 has 14 residues. Deletions cut 3 bases from V and 6 bases from J, with 14 bases between. DNA of the CDR3: TGTGCCAGCTCACCCAGGGATCACGGTGATGGCTACACCTTC. Its translation: CASSPRDHGDGYTF.

The rearrangement joins TRBV14 to TRBJ1-6; 7 bases align to TRBD1. This CDR3 is 14 amino acids long. The germline V gene has CDR1 SGHDN and CDR2 FVKESK. The trim removed 4 bases at V and 9 bases at J, leaving 6 bases unmatched. The CDR3 loop reads CASSLARGVSPLHF. CDR3 sequence (DNA): TGTGCCAGCAGCCTGGCCAGGGGGGTTTCACCCCTCCACTTT.

This clone came up once. The V call is TRBV6-5, the J call TRBJ2-7; 10 bases are shared with TRBD2. The V and J ends lost 6 bases and 1 base, in that order; junction bases with no gene match: 6. Per the germline V gene, CDR1 is MNHEY and CDR2 is SVGAGI. This CDR3 is 15 amino acids long. In DNA, the CDR3 is TGTGCCAGCAGGGCCTCTAGCGGGAGTTCCTACGAGCAGTACTTC. It translates to CASRASSGSSYEQYF.

The gene calls are TRBV15 and TRBJ2-2, with 7 bases identical to TRBD2. Germline CDR1 reads LNHNV; CDR2 reads YYDKDF (reference sequence). The V and J ends lost 1 base and 4 bases, in that order; junction bases with no gene match: 3. The CDR3 is 15 amino acids. The CDR3 DNA sequence: TGTGCCACCAGCAGAGCCGGCGGGGGCACCGGGGAGCTGTTTTTT. As protein: CATSRAGGGTGELFF.

This clone was counted once. This chain joins TRBV6-1 and TRBJ2-7, with a weak D call TRBD2 (6 bases). The V end was cut by 3 bases, the J end by 5 bases, with 20 bases between. There are 16 residues in the CDR3. Germline V gene sequence: CDR1 MNHNS, CDR2 SASEGT. The chain's CDR3 is CASSELFGRGRDEQYF. The DNA of the CDR3 is TGTGCCAGCAGTGAGCTTTTCGGGCGGGGTAGGGACGAGCAGTACTTC.

The gene calls are TRBV2 and TRBJ2-1; TRBD2 matches at 7 bases. CDR3 size: 13 residues. Germline V CDR1 and CDR2: SNHLY, FYNNEI. The V segment lost 6 bases and the J segment 10 bases; nucleotides outside the gene matches: 9. The CDR3 region is CASRPTSTGEQFF. DNA of the CDR3: TGTGCCAGCAGGCCGACTAGCACGGGCGAGCAGTTCTTC.

Only one count was recorded for this clone. V usage is TRBV24-1 and J usage is TRBJ1-5, with TRBD1 matching 9 bases. This CDR3 contains 17 residues. Germline trimming cut 5 bases from V and 4 bases from J; bases unmatched to any gene: 11. CDR1 and CDR2 (germline): KGHDR, SFDVKD. The CDR3 region is CATSAAWGDRANQPQHF. The CDR3 DNA follows: TGTGCCACCAGTGCCGCCTGGGGGGACAGGGCTAATCAGCCCCAGCATTTT.

This clone was observed once. The genes are TRBV5-1 and TRBJ2-5, with 8 bases fitting TRBD1. J lost 3 bases, V lost 5 bases, and 6 bases had no gene match. There are 14 residues in the CDR3. Germline V CDR1 and CDR2: SGHRS, YFSETQ. The CDR3, as DNA: TGCGCCAGCAGTCTACAGGGGGTGAAAGAGACCCAGTACTTC. Translating it yields CASSLQGVKETQYF.

V and J are TRBV19 and TRBJ1-5; D not resolved. The V gene's germline CDR1 is LNHDA and CDR2 SQIVND (reference sequence). The CDR3 contains 16 residues. With 1 base removed from V and 0 bases from J, the gap between germline ends came to 10 bases. CDR3 nucleotides: TGTGCCAGTAGTATAGGAACAGTTACTAGCAATCAGCCCCAGCATTTT. It translates to CASSIGTVTSNQPQHF.

This chain connects TRBV6-2 or TRBV6-3 to TRBJ1-2, with 7 bases that match TRBD1. Per germline, CDR1 MNHEY and CDR2 SVGEGT. The CDR3 loop spans 13 amino acids. J lost 8 bases, V lost 6 bases, and 9 bases had no gene match. This CDR3 reads CASSVQTGFGYTF. DNA of the CDR3: TGTGCCAGCAGCGTACAGACAGGGTTCGGCTACACCTTC.

This clone was seen a few times. The chain joins TRBV5-4 to TRBJ1-5; 7 nucleotides align to TRBD1. The CDR3 loop spans 13 amino acids. The germline V gene encodes CDR1 SGHNT and CDR2 YYREEE (reference sequence). The J segment lost 9 bases and the V segment lost 3 bases, leaving 6 bases of the junction unmatched. In nucleotides, the CDR3 is TGTGCCAGCAGCTCACAGGGGCAGAGGCCCCAGCATTTT. Translating gives CASSSQGQRPQHF.

This rearrangement joins TRBV5-1 to TRBJ2-5; 7 positions match TRBD1. With V trimmed by 3 bases and J by 3 bases, 8 bases remained unmatched. The CDR3 length is 15 residues. Germline CDR1 and CDR2: SGHRS and YFSETQ. Here the CDR3 DNA reads TGCGCCAGCAGCTCCGGACAGGAAATCAAAGAGACCCAGTACTTC. Translation: CASSSGQEIKETQYF.

The V gene is TRBV12-3 or TRBV12-4, the J gene TRBJ2-7, with D possibly TRBD2 on 6 matching bases. The V end lost 3 bases, the J end lost 2 bases, and 8 bases lay between the germline ends. The CDR3 runs to 13 residues. The CDR3 DNA reads TGTGCCAGCAGTTTCGGGGGACCCTACGAGCAGTACTTC. Translating gives CASSFGGPYEQYF.

The CDR3 bases are TGTGCCAGCAGCGCGGGGGGACAGGGCGGGAACGAGCAGTACTTC. Amino acids: CASSAGGQGGNEQYF. The V and J genes are TRBV7-2 and TRBJ2-7; D might be TRBD1 (9 bases). V lost 5 bases, J lost 5 bases, and 19 bases lay in between. This CDR3 comprises 15 residues. Germline-derived CDR1 and CDR2 are SGHTA and FQGNSA.

Only a few counts were recorded for this clone. The chain couples TRBV27 to TRBJ1-5; 9 bases are shared with TRBD1. This CDR3 contains 18 residues. J lost 7 bases, V lost 0 bases, and 13 bases had no gene match. Germline assignment: CDR1 MNHEY and CDR2 SMNVEV (reference sequence). The CDR3 sequence is CASSLSISGTGIIQPQHF. CDR3 bases: TGTGCCAGCAGTTTATCTATTTCCGGGACAGGGATTATCCAGCCCCAGCATTTT.

This chain uses TRBV6-5 with TRBJ2-7, with D tentatively TRBD2 (6 bases). In germline, CDR1 is MNHEY, CDR2 SVGAGI. The CDR3 has 12 amino acids. V lost 8 bases and J 3 bases, leaving 11 bases between the germline ends. In DNA form, the CDR3 reads TGTGCCAGCGCCCTGGGGGGCTACGAGCAGTACTTC. Residues: CASALGGYEQYF.

The chain links TRBV24-1 to TRBJ2-3; D is perhaps TRBD1 (6 bases). Germline V gene data show CDR1 as KGHDR and CDR2 as SFDVKD. The CDR3 has 17 residues. V lost 0 bases, J lost 2 bases, and 14 bases lay in between. CDR3 in DNA: TGTGCCACCAGTGATTTGCAGGGGCTAGGAAACACAGATACGCAGTATTTT. Protein: CATSDLQGLGNTDTQYF.

The chain joins TRBV19 to TRBJ2-1, with TRBD2 as a possible D gene (6 bases). This CDR3 is 13 amino acids long. The V gene lost 3 bases and the J gene lost 9 bases, with 12 bases spanning the gap. From germline, CDR1 is LNHDA and CDR2 SQIVND (reference sequence). The CDR3: CASSIWRGSEQFF. CDR3 coding DNA: TGTGCCAGTAGTATTTGGAGGGGTAGTGAGCAGTTCTTC. Combining the CDR3 with reference TRBV19 and TRBJ2-1 gives the whole variable domain DGGITQSPKYLFRKEGQNVTLSCEQNLNHDAMYWYRQDPGQGLRLIYYSQIVNDFQKGDIAEGYSVSREKKESFPLTVTSAQKNPTAFYLCASSIWRGSEQFFGPGTRLTVL.

The chain is built from TRBV7-6 and TRBJ2-7; 12 bases fit TRBD2. V trimming: 2 bases; J trimming: 4 bases; junction bases outside the gene matches: 3. CDR1 is SGHVS and CDR2 is FNYEAQ in the germline V gene. CDR3 size: 15 residues. CDR3 sequence reads: CASSLTSGRTYEQYF. CDR3 bases: TGTGCCAGCAGCTTAACTAGCGGGAGGACGTACGAGCAGTACTTC.

V is TRBV5-1 and J is TRBJ2-2, with D hard to call. CDR1 and CDR2 (germline): SGHRS, YFSETQ. With 4 bases removed from V and 6 bases from J, the gap between germline ends came to 13 bases. The CDR3 has 14 amino acids. CDR3 amino acids: CASSETQAAGELFF. The CDR3 DNA reads TGCGCCAGCAGCGAAACGCAAGCCGCCGGGGAGCTGTTTTTT. Drawing the rest from reference TRBV5-1 and TRBJ2-2, the complete variable domain is KAGVTQTPRYLIKTRGQQVTLSCSPISGHRSVSWYQQTPGQGLQFLFEYFSETQRNKGNFPGRFSGRQFSNSRSEMNVSTLELGDSALYLCASSETQAAGELFFGEGSRLTVL.

This clone has a handful of counts. The chain carries TRBV9 and TRBJ2-2; a possible D gene is TRBD1 (6 bases). This CDR3 is 14 amino acids long. Trimming took off 5 bases at V and 0 bases at J, with 8 bases between the two ends. The germline gives CDR1 SGDLS, CDR2 YYNGEE. The CDR3, as DNA: TGTGCCAGCAGAGGACAGACGAACACCGGGGAGCTGTTTTTT. Its translation is CASRGQTNTGELFF.

CDR3 sequence: CASSSRGTSTDTQYF. CDR3 coding DNA: TGCGCCAGCAGCTCTAGGGGAACTAGCACAGATACGCAGTATTTT. This sequence joins TRBV5-1 and TRBJ2-3, with a possible D match to TRBD1 (5 bases). Germline CDR1 reads SGHRS; CDR2 reads YFSETQ. The CDR3 is 15 residues long. Between the trimmed V and J ends, which lost 3 bases and 0 bases, there was a span of 11 bases.

This rearrangement joins TRBV28 to TRBJ2-2, with D maybe TRBD1 (6 bases). Trimming removed 2 bases at V and 1 base at J, with 8 bases between. The germline gives CDR1 MDHEN, CDR2 SYDVKM. This CDR3 is built from 15 residues. CDR3 in amino acids: CASSLGGQNTGELFF. In nucleotides, the CDR3 is TGTGCCAGCAGTTTAGGGGGACAGAACACCGGGGAGCTGTTTTTT. The variable domain in full, with the rest retrieved from reference TRBV28 and TRBJ2-2, is DVKVTQSSRYLVKRTGEKVFLECVQDMDHENMFWYRQDPGLGLRLIYFSYDVKMKEKGDIPEGYSVSREKKERFSLILESASTNQTSMYLCASSLGGQNTGELFFGEGSRLTVL.